This T cell receptor (beta chain) was sequenced during a study of shared clonotypes between healthy human individuals. This table comes from immunoSEQ multiplex PCR, and its TCRdb copy is limited to in-frame clones, with some not included. The sample lists 2 million to 2.5 million clones, under 95% occurring once. CDR1 SGHDN and CDR2 FVKESK come from the germline V gene. The CDR3 covers 15 residues. Trimming pared 4 bases from V and 2 bases from J, leaving 14 bases between. Sequencing was performed on naive CD4+ T cells from PBMCs. Described subset: CD45RA+ positively selected. The J gene is TRBJ1-2, the V gene TRBV14; D is possibly TRBD1 (6 bases). This sequence was found in a man aged 18 to 30 in good health. Some clones in this sample may be carry-over from other donors' samples. CDR3 nucleotides: TGTGCCAGCAGCCCCGGACAGACACCGAACTATGGCTACACCTTC. Protein product: CASSPGQTPNYGYTF.